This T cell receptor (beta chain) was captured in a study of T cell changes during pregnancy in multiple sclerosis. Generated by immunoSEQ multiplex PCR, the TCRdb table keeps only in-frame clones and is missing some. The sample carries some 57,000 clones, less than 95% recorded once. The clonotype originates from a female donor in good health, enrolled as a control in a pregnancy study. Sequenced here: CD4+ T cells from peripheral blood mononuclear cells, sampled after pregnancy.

This CDR3 reads CASSQGQGTYEQYF. The DNA for the CDR3 is TGTGCCAGCAGCCAAGGACAGGGTACTTACGAGCAGTACTTC. The rearrangement links TRBV4-2 to TRBJ2-7; 7 bases agree with TRBD1. Germline lookup yields CDR1 LGHNA and CDR2 YNFKEQ. This CDR3 is 14 amino acids long. V dropped 1 base and J dropped 4; count of bases not matched to a gene: 4.